This T cell receptor beta chain was sequenced during a study of T cells in Graves' hyperthyroidism and ophthalmopathy. Study-level points and caveats: Before onset, ophthalmopathy was predicted by the model a median 6.5 months earlier.

This clonotype was counted only a few times. Antigen unknown. V gave up 6 bases and J gave up 8 bases, with 16 bases separating them. The length of the CDR3 is 13 residues. Germline V gene lookup returns CDR1 KGHSH and CDR2 LQKENI. The CDR3 regions of TCR beta were amplified from RNA transcripts. Carried out on the TCR CDR3, a first-round RT-PCR used the HTBI primer set. TCRdb itself ran the multiplex PCR reads through MiXCR, one entry per CDR3 protein. The repertoire has around 210,000 distinct CDR3 sequences, about a sixth of them found once; the top ten carry around 52%. These patients, aged 18 to 65, had recently diagnosed hyperthyroidism lasting under 2 months.

This chain links TRBV18 with TRBJ1-2; a weak D match, TRBD1 (6 bases). The sequencing input was blood. This TCR was recovered from a woman aged 45-65 years with Graves' hyperthyroidism. The CDR3 sequence: CASSLTGPSGYTF. The CDR3 bases are TGTGCCAGCTCGCTGACAGGACCTAGCGGCTACACCTTC.